Described below is a single T cell receptor beta chain sequence and its context. No antigen is known for it. Germline lookup yields CDR1 SNHLY and CDR2 FYNNEI. V was clipped by 0 bases and J by 4 bases, with 9 bases between them. This CDR3 has 14 amino acids. The sample belongs to a study of identical twins. Overall study results and limits: For monozygotic twins, models underestimated out-of-frame TCR alpha sharing. High-abundance cord blood beta clonotypes had fewer insertions; memory repertoires showed none. Among out-of-frame alpha sequences shared by twins, low generation probability occurred in excess.

TCRdb re-derived calls from the 5' RACE reads in MiXCR, one entry per CDR3 protein. The table lists 200,000 to 250,000 distinct CDR3 sequences, approximately 7% of them singletons. These data were also filed under a second study, of yellow fever vaccine responses in identical twins.

The chain employs TRBV2 and TRBJ2-5, with unresolved D. The sequencing sample was made of memory (CD45RO+) T cells sorted from blood. The clonotype originates from a woman between 18 and 30 years old in good health. The chain's CDR3 is CASSEASRLETQYF. Here the CDR3 DNA reads TGTGCCAGCAGTGAAGCGAGCCGGCTAGAGACCCAGTACTTC.